This T cell receptor beta chain was sequenced in a study of T cells in Graves' hyperthyroidism and ophthalmopathy. Study-wide results and limits: Classification by a 13 V-J model distinguished ophthalmopathy from stable hyperthyroidism.

Remarks on this clonotype: Its antigen is currently unknown.

From RNA transcripts, TCR beta CDR3 regions were amplified. An initial round of RT-PCR targeting the TCR CDR3 relied on the HTBI primer set. From the multiplex PCR reads, TCRdb called clonotypes with MiXCR, one entry per CDR3 protein. The sample lists some 800,000 distinct CDR3 sequences, roughly 40% occurring once. V shed 6 bases and J shed 8 bases, with 22 bases lying between them. This CDR3 region has 15 residues. Germline CDR1 reads SNHLY; CDR2 reads FYNNEI. Patients were excluded for uncontrolled infection, other autoimmune disease, pregnancy or lactation. Sequenced sample: blood. The sequence derives from a young man with Graves' hyperthyroidism. The chain combines TRBV2 with TRBJ1-2; tentative D call: TRBD1 (5 bases). The CDR3 nucleotides read TGTGCCAGCAGCGTAGGGGAGGGCCCTAGGGAAGGCTACACCTTC. The encoded protein is CASSVGEGPREGYTF. Using reference TRBV2 and TRBJ1-2 for the parts outside the CDR3, the full variable domain is EPEVTQTPSHQVTQMGQEVILRCVPISNHLYFYWYRQILGQKVEFLVSFYNNEISEKSEIFDDQFSVERPDGSNFTLKIRSTKLEDSAMYFCASSVGEGPREGYTFGSGTRLTVV.